Sequencing of this T cell receptor (beta chain) was carried out in a study of cytomegalovirus exposure and HLA in healthy donors (dated by TCRdb to about 2017). Looking at the study overall: In an earlier analysis of approximately 640 of the donors, 276 Gb of sequence data and 117 million unique TCR beta sequences from about 180 million T cells were reported. About 310 gigabases of sequencing data and approximately 85 million unique TCR sequences were included in an early release covering 550 to 800 HLA-typed donors. Of the roughly 420 genotyped donors, roughly 80% were placed in the genetic ancestry cluster associated with self-reported Caucasian donors. The study aimed to test whether cataloging public T cell receptors could reveal signatures of past pathogen exposure. The study profiled the T cell repertoires of about 720 subjects by immunosequencing and related them to cytomegalovirus serostatus. In addition to the first cohort of 666 subjects, a separate validation cohort of 120 different subjects was used. To predict cytomegalovirus infection status, the study brought together high-throughput TCR immunosequencing, statistical association of individual TCRs with disease status, and machine learning. In a later analysis, previously published TCR beta repertoires from roughly 710 donors were re-analyzed and high-resolution HLA genotyping was added so that TCR occurrence patterns could be studied. Rather than using new phenotypic data, the later analysis identified candidate immune exposures from TCR beta sequences and from how often those sequences occurred across donors. An earlier analysis of more than 450 of the donors used high-throughput TCR beta sequencing to judge whether each TCR beta V gene segment behaved as functional or pseudogenic. Donor age, sex, ethnicity and CMV serostatus were collected together with the repertoire data. A later genetic analysis took genome-wide SNP genotypes for about 55% of the 666 donors and used that subset as a discovery cohort. Every discovery cohort repertoire had been produced on one sequencing platform. Class I and class II HLA loci were covered by the typing at four-digit resolution. Typing coverage varied by locus: roughly 620-630 donors for A, B, C, DRB1 and DQB1; roughly 560 for DQA1; more than 600 for DPA1; roughly 450 for DPB1. Because of strong linkage in the cohort, four to six DR-DQ haplotypes were treated as single units for association and clustering. Among 398 genotyped donors of the cohort, an average of about 240,000 unique TCR beta nucleotide sequences was sequenced per donor, of which 15% to 20% were non-productive. Study-wide conclusions, independent of this receptor: Because counts were too low, seventeen rarely observed V segments, including chromosome 9 orphons, were excluded from the earlier analysis of several hundred of the donors. A later analysis found that HLA-associated TCR beta chains were more clonally expanded and had lower generation probabilities than equally common non-associated chains. In a later analysis, TCR association rates were found to vary across HLA loci, with the most associated TCRs seen for DRB1 alleles and the fewest for HLA-C alleles. HLA typing was unavailable for some donors at each locus, so association tests used only the typed subset. The cohort was sequenced for TCR beta chains only, and without alpha or paired-chain data the features that could be detected were limited. Compared with the approximately 670-donor mean, donors in an Asian-associated ancestry cluster had fewer N-insertions in productive TCRs, according to a later genetic analysis. Three of the identified cytomegalovirus-associated TCR beta chains were confirmed in vitro to be specific for cytomegalovirus antigens. The authors suggested that the approach could potentially be generalized to other disease states and immunological phenotypes. According to a later analysis, parvovirus B19, influenza, CMV and Epstein-Barr virus appeared linked to several top co-occurrence clusters. An earlier analysis of around 500 of the donors showed that most TCR beta V segments appeared in productive rearrangements either about 87% or about 30% of the time, which broadly matched IMGT annotations. Presence/absence analyses assumed roughly uniform sequencing depth across donors, an assumption that may not hold. A later analysis found that most CMV-associated TCR beta chains appeared HLA-restricted, with HLA associations seemingly driven largely by CMV exposure. Most TCR sequences were seen in very few donors, while some public TCRs were found in many individuals. The sequencing pipeline was judged likely to have produced a cluster of highly shared sequence variants as a technical artifact. In a later genetic analysis, a missense DCLRE1C variant was associated with V-gene and J-gene trimming of TCR beta chains, and the association was replicated in an independent cohort. The study listed 150 to 200 TCR beta chains as associated with cytomegalovirus. Cytomegalovirus status was reported to be diagnosed by the classifier with high specificity and sensitivity in both the original and validation cohorts. When HLA alleles, especially DR and DQ, strongly co-occurred, TCR associations were difficult to assign to individual alleles. Immune exposure information for the cohort was limited to CMV serostatus. Correlated functional status among segregating V segments might reflect linkage disequilibrium, but an unknown experimental factor could not be ruled out. Specific HLA alleles were associated with 15,000 to 20,000 TCR beta sequences at a false discovery rate of 0.05 in a later analysis. Because the 87-base-pair reads could not distinguish some IMGT-functional V segments, including TRBV6-2 and TRBV6-3, those segments were excluded. A further reported finding was that TCR beta sequences accurately predicted the HLA-A and HLA-B alleles for most subjects in the first cohort.

The cohort consisted of 650 to 850 healthy bone marrow donors. At the time of sampling, every cohort member was nominally healthy, though immune exposures that went unrecorded were likely present. The donor was CMV seronegative and belonged to the group of 352 seronegative cohort members. A peripheral blood sample was collected from each donor, and TCR beta sequencing was performed on peripheral blood mononuclear cells. Genomic DNA extraction from the blood cell samples was performed with the Qiagen DNeasy Blood Extraction Kit. There are 15 amino acids in the CDR3, from cysteine to phenylalanine inclusive. Left in the record is the CDR3 DNA by itself, 45 bases read in frame from the first base. The germline V gene (reference sequence) supplies CDR1 LNHDA and CDR2 SQIVND. V is pared back by 7 bases and J by 2 bases, with 17 bases lying between the germline termini. Worth noting for this clone: It lacks a known antigen. No much larger clone exists at a distance of one base, and base qualities are not known.

The library was made by the immunoSEQ multiplex PCR assay. The multiplex PCR relied on a mix of 60 forward primers for TCR Vbeta segments and 13 reverse primers for TCR Jbeta segments. The CDR3 region of rearranged TCR beta genes was amplified from genomic DNA by a multiplex PCR assay. The Illumina HiSeq System was used to sequence the amplified TCR beta libraries as 87-base-pair reads. Per the authors' processing: In a later analysis, around 80 million unique TCR beta chains were counted across the roughly 670 repertoires, and about 9.9 million of these chains were shared by at least two donors. To remove PCR and sequencing errors, raw reads were error-corrected and collapsed into unique sequences using a nearest-neighbor algorithm that merged closely related sequences. V, D and J gene segments were assigned by aligning CDR3 sequences to IMGT reference sequences. For a sequence to be retained, at least a six-nucleotide match to both a V gene segment and a J gene segment was required. A rearrangement was called productive if the CDR3 had no stop codons and remained in frame with V and J, and every other rearrangement was called non-productive. Following IMGT convention, CDR3 was defined as the stretch from the second conserved V-encoded cysteine to the conserved J-encoded phenylalanine. The earlier analysis of 587 of the donors excluded any sequence lacking an unambiguous match to a single V gene segment. In an earlier analysis of 450 to 700 of the donors, V segments were called functional above 56.7% productive rearrangements and were called segregating when the between-donor standard deviation exceeded 5%. A statistical classification framework was built to diagnose cytomegalovirus status from the catalog of TCR beta chain sequences. V and J gene assignment, in a later analysis, came from comparing TCR nucleotide sequences with IMGT/GENE-DB human TR gene sequences. The TCRdist pipeline was used in a later analysis to assign CDR3 sequences and most-parsimonious VDJ recombination scenarios. In a later analysis, every TCR beta chain was defined by the combination of its CDR3 amino acid sequence and its V-gene family, and reads without a unique V-gene family were dropped. In a later analysis, fewer than 650 highly shared, low-generation-probability nucleotide sequences were removed to address suspected cross-contamination and a sequencing artifact. For each public chain, a later analysis derived a clonal expansion index from normalized ranks of inferred template counts within each repertoire. Generation probabilities in a later analysis came from a VDJ recombination model fitted to out-of-frame rearrangements, and those results were checked against IGoR. Hypergeometric tests were used in a later analysis to score TCR-TCR, TCR-HLA and TCR-CMV co-occurrence, with a repertoire-size bias correction applied to the TCR pairs. To estimate false discovery rates, a later analysis permuted the HLA or CMV assignments 20 times. In a later analysis, co-occurring TCRs were grouped with DBSCAN, and TCRdist sequence similarity was added when clustering was performed within HLA-allele-positive subsets. For co-occurrence clustering, repertoires with fewer than 30,000 or more than 120,000 public chains were excluded, along with four to six repertoires with anomalous nucleotide sharing. This immuneACCESS table, as held by TCRdb, lists in-frame sequences with V and J called but not all clones. Of the missing ones, under half trace to an unresolved V gene in checked studies; the others have no known cause. V and J calls and clone size follow that table, whereas D and trimming were derived from the DNA. This sample gives about 160,000 clones in total; 65% to 80% of them show up just once. The top ten clones comprise around 2.1% of the sample.

The sequencing sample was made of PBMCs. This clonotype was obtained from a female donor in good health and CMV-seronegative. The sequence links TRBV19 to TRBJ1-2; the D region possibly corresponds to TRBD1 (6 bases align). The nucleotides read TGTGCCAGTATCCCGCGAGTCAGGGGAAACTATGGCTACACCTTC. Its translation is CASIPRVRGNYGYTF.